Below are 26 T cell receptor beta chains sequenced from a single sample in a study of T cell responses to AZD1222 COVID-19 vaccine. The data were produced by immunoSEQ multiplex PCR, yet TCRdb's version contains in-frame clones alone and is incomplete. The sample has more than 70,000 clones, around 90% seen once. This material consisted of peripheral blood, taken on day 0 of AZD1222 vaccination. The source is an adult in good health.

This sequence joins TRBV21-1 and TRBJ2-5; the table names TRBD2, a call not compared with the DNA. TRBV21-1 is an annotated pseudogene. The CDR3 runs to 10 residues. CDR3 sequence reads: CASSKSLKYF. Here the CDR3 DNA reads TGTGCCAGCAGCAAATCCCTTAAGTACTTC.

The chain uses TRBV3-1 (or the pseudogene TRBV3-2) and TRBJ2-3, with 7 bases that match TRBD2. The CDR3 spans 17 residues. Germline lookup yields CDR1 LGHDT and CDR2 YNNKEL (reference sequence). Trimming removed 6 bases from V and 1 base from J; junction bases left unmatched: 13. DNA of the CDR3: TGTGCCAGCAGTTTGGGGCTAGCGGTTACCGGCACAGATACGCAGTATTTT. The encoded protein is CASSLGLAVTGTDTQYF.

This sequence joins TRBV6-1 and TRBJ1-6; 7 nucleotides line up with TRBD1. V shed 0 bases and J 10 bases; nucleotides not matched to a gene: 3. The CDR3 totals 14 residues. Per the germline V gene, CDR1 is MNHNS and CDR2 is SASEGT. Here the CDR3 DNA reads TGTGCCAGCAGTGAAGCCGTGGGACAGTCACCCCTCCACTTT. Translating it yields CASSEAVGQSPLHF.

V is TRBV19 and J is TRBJ2-6; D is possibly TRBD1 (5 bases). Germline V gene sequence: CDR1 LNHDA, CDR2 SQIVND (reference sequence). The ends were cut back, 5 bases at V and 5 bases at J, with 10 bases in the middle. The CDR3 covers 14 residues. The CDR3 protein is CASSFPGRANVLTF. The CDR3 nucleotides are TGTGCCAGTAGTTTTCCAGGGCGGGCCAACGTCCTGACTTTC.

V and J are TRBV28 and TRBJ2-1; D is perhaps TRBD1 (7 bases). Germline CDR1 reads MDHEN; CDR2 reads SYDVKM. Trimming cost V 7 bases and J 5 bases, with 18 bases left between them. This CDR3 comprises 15 residues. In nucleotides, the CDR3 is TGTGCCAGCACCTCCCCAGGGGGGACGAACAATGAGCAGTTCTTC. This codes for CASTSPGGTNNEQFF. Combining the CDR3 with reference TRBV28 and TRBJ2-1 gives the whole variable domain DVKVTQSSRYLVKRTGEKVFLECVQDMDHENMFWYRQDPGLGLRLIYFSYDVKMKEKGDIPEGYSVSREKKERFSLILESASTNQTSMYLCASTSPGGTNNEQFFGPGTRLTVL.

The rearrangement links TRBV7-8 to TRBJ1-2; D ambiguous. CDR1 SGHVS and CDR2 FQNEAQ come from the germline V gene. Deletions cut 1 base from V and 4 bases from J, with 13 bases between. This CDR3 is 15 amino acids long. The CDR3 sequence: CASSLGGKISYGYTF. For the CDR3, the DNA is TGTGCCAGCAGCTTAGGCGGTAAAATAAGCTATGGCTACACCTTC.

V gene TRBV6-5 combines with J gene TRBJ1-6; the match to TRBD1 covers 10 bases. This CDR3 spans 15 amino acids. Germline-derived CDR1 and CDR2 are MNHEY and SVGAGI. J lost 6 bases, V lost 6 bases, and 5 bases had no gene match. In DNA form, the CDR3 reads TGTGCCAGCAGGTCCGGGACAGGGGTTAATTCACCCCTCCACTTT. It yields the protein CASRSGTGVNSPLHF.

This chain joins TRBV24-1 and TRBJ2-1; D unresolved. Germline lookup yields CDR1 KGHDR and CDR2 SFDVKD. The CDR3 extends over 17 amino acids. V dropped 1 base and J dropped 0 bases, with 12 bases sitting between them. CDR3 nucleotides: TGTGCCACCAGTGATTTAGGCAGATTGCGCTCCTACAATGAGCAGTTCTTC. Its translation: CATSDLGRLRSYNEQFF.

This chain joins TRBV5-4 and TRBJ2-7; 10 bases are shared with TRBD2. V lost 2 bases and J lost 11; bases outside the gene matches: 7. In germline, CDR1 is SGHNT, CDR2 YYREEE (reference sequence). This CDR3 has 13 amino acids. This chain's CDR3 is CASSFLAGEREYF. The DNA for the CDR3 is TGTGCCAGCAGCTTTCTAGCGGGAGAAAGGGAGTACTTC.

This rearrangement joins TRBV11-3 to TRBJ1-3, with D perhaps matching TRBD1 (6 bases). Looked up from germline, CDR1 is SGHNT and CDR2 is YENEEA. This CDR3 spans 16 amino acids. V gave up 5 bases and J gave up 0 bases, with 14 bases separating them. Written as DNA, the CDR3 is TGTGCCAGCAGCGAGGGACAACCGATCTCTGGAAACACCATATATTTT. This gives the protein CASSEGQPISGNTIYF.

The chain uses TRBV4-2 and TRBJ1-3; D gene uncertain. Germline V gene data show CDR1 as LGHNA and CDR2 as YNFKEQ. The CDR3 consists of 14 residues. Deletions cut 0 bases from V and 0 bases from J, with 3 bases between. As DNA, the CDR3 is TGTGCCAGCAGCCAAGATATCTCTGGAAACACCATATATTTT. Amino acids: CASSQDISGNTIYF.

The rearrangement links TRBV11-3 to TRBJ2-7, with D possibly TRBD1 on 7 matching bases. Germline V gives CDR1 SGHNT, CDR2 YENEEA. Trimming took off 3 bases at V and 6 bases at J, with 12 bases between the two ends. The CDR3 consists of 13 residues. The chain's CDR3 is CASSFGQGGEQYF. In DNA, the CDR3 is TGTGCCAGCAGCTTTGGTCAGGGGGGCGAGCAGTACTTC.

This sequence joins TRBV5-6 and TRBJ2-1; 9 bases match TRBD2. In germline, CDR1 is SGHDT, CDR2 YYEEEE. The V gene end was trimmed by 1 base and the J gene end by 5 bases; junction bases not matched to a gene: 10. This CDR3 has 17 amino acids. CDR3 protein: CASSLTIWVAGDNEQFF. The DNA for the CDR3 is TGTGCCAGCAGCTTGACCATCTGGGTAGCGGGAGACAATGAGCAGTTCTTC. Drawing the rest from reference TRBV5-6 and TRBJ2-1, the complete variable domain is DAGVTQSPTHLIKTRGQQVTLRCSPKSGHDTVSWYQQALGQGPQFIFQYYEEEERQRGNFPDRFSGHQFPNYSSELNVNALLLGDSALYLCASSLTIWVAGDNEQFFGPGTRLTVL.

V and J are TRBV19 and TRBJ2-3; 9 positions match TRBD2. Germline-derived CDR1 and CDR2 are LNHDA and SQIVND (reference sequence). This CDR3 is built from 14 residues. The trim removed 7 bases at V and 4 bases at J, leaving 6 bases unmatched. DNA of the CDR3: TGTGCCAGTACCCCGACTAGCGGTGCAGATACGCAGTATTTT. It encodes CASTPTSGADTQYF.

This chain uses TRBV5-1 with TRBJ1-1, with D possibly TRBD1 on 6 matching bases. V shed 0 bases and J shed 1 base, with 10 bases lying between them. There are 15 residues in the CDR3. Germline values: CDR1 SGHRS, CDR2 YFSETQ. The chain's CDR3 is CASSLEGRGNTEAFF. The CDR3 coding sequence is TGCGCCAGCAGCTTGGAGGGCAGGGGGAACACTGAAGCTTTCTTT.

This rearrangement joins TRBV9 to TRBJ1-2; D ambiguous. Between the trimmed V and J ends, which lost 3 bases and 8 bases, there was a span of 11 bases. Per germline, CDR1 SGDLS and CDR2 YYNGEE. This CDR3 region has 12 residues. CDR3 sequence (DNA): TGTGCCAGCAGCGCCTCGGCTCTGGGCTACACCTTC. It specifies CASSASALGYTF.

The J gene is TRBJ1-2, the V gene TRBV20-1, with D hard to call. V was trimmed by 8 bases and J by 2 bases, leaving 9 bases between them. The CDR3 loop spans 11 amino acids. Germline loops: CDR1 DFQATT, CDR2 SNEGSKA (reference sequence). CDR3 bases: TGCAGTTCGAGTCTCAACTATGGCTACACCTTC. Translating it yields CSSSLNYGYTF.

The V gene is TRBV30, the J gene TRBJ1-5; D possibly corresponds to TRBD1 (5 bases). This CDR3 is built from 15 residues. Trimming removed 2 bases from V and 0 bases from J, with 11 bases in between. Germline loops: CDR1 GTSNPN, CDR2 SVGIG (reference sequence). This CDR3 reads CAWSQGEISNQPQHF. CDR3 bases: TGTGCCTGGAGTCAAGGGGAGATTAGCAATCAGCCCCAGCATTTT.

The chain uses TRBV5-4 and TRBJ1-2, with TRBD1 matching 8 bases. V dropped 3 bases and J dropped 4; count of bases not matched to a gene: 2. The length of the CDR3 is 13 residues. Germline V lookup: CDR1 SGHNT, CDR2 YYREEE (reference sequence). This CDR3 is CASSSTGAYGYTF. The CDR3 DNA follows: TGTGCCAGCAGCTCGACAGGGGCCTATGGCTACACCTTC.

This sequence joins TRBV9 and TRBJ1-5; 8 bases are a match to TRBD1. Germline V gives CDR1 SGDLS, CDR2 YYNGEE. Unmatched junction bases numbered 9, after V lost 4 bases and J lost 6 bases. The CDR3 covers 15 residues. CDR3 nucleotide sequence: TGTGCCAGCAGCCCTCACCCGGACAGGGCTCAGCCCCAGCATTTT. This translates into CASSPHPDRAQPQHF.

The V gene is TRBV3-1 (or the pseudogene TRBV3-2), the J gene TRBJ1-2, with 7 bases fitting TRBD1. The V and J ends lost 3 bases and 8 bases, in that order; junction bases with no gene match: 6. CDR1 LGHDT and CDR2 YNNKEL come from the germline V gene (reference sequence). There are 13 residues in the CDR3. In DNA, the CDR3 is TGTGCCAGCAGCCAGACTCGAGGGGGCGGCTACACCTTC. Residues: CASSQTRGGGYTF.

This clone came up a few times. This chain links TRBV2 with TRBJ2-7; 10 bases are a match to TRBD1. V shed 7 bases and J 7 bases; nucleotides not matched to a gene: 7. This CDR3 is built from 13 residues. Looked up from germline, CDR1 is SNHLY and CDR2 is FYNNEI. The CDR3 reads CASTKDRGQEQYF. Here the CDR3 DNA reads TGTGCCAGCACCAAAGACAGGGGGCAGGAGCAGTACTTC.

This clone was detected a few times. J is TRBJ2-2 and V is TRBV5-1; TRBD2 matches 13 bases. V shed 4 bases, J shed 1 base, and the junction held 10 bases outside the gene matches. The CDR3 totals 19 residues. CDR1 and CDR2 (germline): SGHRS, YFSETQ. CDR3 in DNA: TGCGCCAGCAGCCATGGACTAGCGGGAGTTAAAGGGAACACCGGGGAGCTGTTTTTT. Amino acids: CASSHGLAGVKGNTGELFF.

The chain carries TRBV7-2 and TRBJ1-1; D possibly corresponds to TRBD1 (5 bases). CDR3 size: 13 residues. Germline loops: CDR1 SGHTA, CDR2 FQGNSA. With 5 bases removed from V and 1 base from J, the gap between germline ends came to 8 bases. CDR3: CASSVDRNTEAFF. The CDR3 DNA reads as TGTGCCAGCAGCGTCGACAGGAACACTGAAGCTTTCTTT.

This chain uses TRBV24-1 with TRBJ2-3, with D hard to call. Germline assignment: CDR1 KGHDR and CDR2 SFDVKD. V lost 4 bases to trimming and J lost 0 bases, with 13 bases between them. CDR3 length equals 16 residues. The CDR3 region is CATSEPRSLSTDTQYF. The CDR3 bases are TGTGCCACCAGTGAGCCTAGATCCCTAAGCACAGATACGCAGTATTTT.

V gene TRBV12-3 or TRBV12-4 combines with J gene TRBJ1-1; 9 bases line up with TRBD1. The CDR3 covers 12 residues. The V gene end was trimmed by 8 bases and the J gene end by 5 bases; junction bases not matched to a gene: 3. CDR3 coding DNA: TGTGCCAGCTGGGACAGGGTAACTGAAGCTTTCTTT. Residues: CASWDRVTEAFF.